These 24 T cell receptor beta chains were all obtained from the same sample, sequenced in a study of blood T cell repertoires in COVID-19. The method was immunoSEQ multiplex PCR; TCRdb's version includes in-frame clones alone and lacks a portion of them. The table has around 77,000 clones, over 60% seen once. The specimen sequenced was peripheral blood. The receptors derive from a woman of 80 years or more with active or convalescent COVID-19.

The chain uses TRBV5-5 and TRBJ2-2, with a tentative D call TRBD1 (6 bases). V shed 4 bases and J shed 7 bases, with 14 bases lying between them. CDR1 and CDR2 from the germline V gene are SGHKS and YYEKEE (reference sequence). This CDR3 has 14 residues. CDR3 in DNA: TGTGCCAGCAGCCGCGACAGGCAGGACGGGGAGCTGTTTTTT. Protein sequence: CASSRDRQDGELFF. Based on the CDR3 plus reference TRBV5-5 and TRBJ2-2, the full variable domain is DAGVTQSPTHLIKTRGQQVTLRCSPISGHKSVSWYQQVLGQGPQFIFQYYEKEERGRGNFPDRFSARQFPNYSSELNVNALLLGDSALYLCASSRDRQDGELFFGEGSRLTVL.

The chain is built from TRBV7-8 and TRBJ2-5; tentatively, D is TRBD1 (5 bases). The CDR3 totals 15 residues. Germline V lookup: CDR1 SGHVS, CDR2 FQNEAQ. Trimming took 4 bases from V and 1 from J, leaving 13 bases between them. The CDR3 DNA is TGTGCCAGCAGCTACCACAGGTTAAGCCAAGAGACCCAGTACTTC. Translated, it gives CASSYHRLSQETQYF.

This chain joins TRBV30 and TRBJ1-2, with 7 positions matching TRBD1. Germline CDR1 and CDR2: GTSNPN and SVGIG (reference sequence). Trimming took 7 bases from V and 8 from J; bases not matched to a gene: 10. This CDR3 has 12 residues. The CDR3 DNA is TGTGCCTCCGAGGAGGGGGCGCTGGGCTACACCTTC. Its translation: CASEEGALGYTF.

The genes are TRBV16 and TRBJ2-3; tentatively, D is TRBD2 (5 bases). The CDR3 is 14 residues long. The V gene lost 2 bases and the J gene lost 1 base, with 7 bases spanning the gap. Germline assignment: CDR1 KGHSY and CDR2 FQNENV. The CDR3 sequence is CASSQDGGTDTQYF. The CDR3 region has the DNA TGTGCCAGCAGCCAAGACGGGGGCACAGATACGCAGTATTTT.

The chain couples TRBV27 to TRBJ1-3, with TRBD1 as a possible D gene (6 bases). Germline CDR1 MNHEY, CDR2 SMNVEV (reference sequence). V was clipped by 0 bases and J by 2 bases, with 11 bases between them. The CDR3 sequence is 16 residues long. The CDR3 protein is CASSLSGRDTGNTIYF. The CDR3 nucleotides are TGTGCCAGCAGTTTATCGGGCCGGGACACTGGAAACACCATATATTTT.

The gene calls are TRBV27 and TRBJ2-3; TRBD2 matches 12 bases. The V gene end was trimmed by 4 bases and the J gene end by 1 base; junction bases not matched to a gene: 6. The CDR3 has 17 amino acids. Germline CDR1 reads MNHEY; CDR2 reads SMNVEV (reference sequence). The CDR3 sequence: CASSSGLAGRRTDTQYF. The CDR3 DNA follows: TGTGCCAGCAGTTCCGGACTAGCGGGAAGACGCACAGATACGCAGTATTTT.

The rearrangement joins TRBV14 to TRBJ2-3; D perhaps matches TRBD1 (6 bases). The CDR3 extends over 18 amino acids. The V and J ends lost 0 bases and 4 bases respectively, with 20 bases between them. Germline V gene data show CDR1 as SGHDN and CDR2 as FVKESK. Written as DNA, the CDR3 is TGTGCCAGCAGCCAAGATCGCTTCGACAGGCTTGGAGCAGATACGCAGTATTTT. It encodes CASSQDRFDRLGADTQYF.

CDR3 sequence: CASSLNREPRELFF. The CDR3, as DNA: TGTGCCAGCAGCTTAAACCGGGAACCCCGGGAGCTGTTTTTT. The chain combines TRBV7-3 with TRBJ2-2; TRBD2 is a possible D gene (5 bases). The CDR3 length is 14 residues. Germline CDR1 is SGHTA and CDR2 is FQGTGA. V was clipped by 1 base and J by 9 bases, with 12 bases between them.

The chain uses TRBV5-8 and TRBJ2-2, with a tentative D call TRBD1 (6 bases). Looked up from germline, CDR1 is SGHTS and CDR2 is YDEGEE. V was cut by 3 bases and J by 0 bases, with 12 bases left in between. The CDR3 totals 16 residues. The CDR3 here is CASSSGVSTNTGELFF. CDR3 sequence (DNA): TGTGCCAGCAGCTCAGGGGTTTCGACGAACACCGGGGAGCTGTTTTTT.

The chain links TRBV2 to TRBJ1-3; D is unclear. The CDR3 loop spans 14 amino acids. Trimming took off 3 bases at V and 0 bases at J, with 6 bases between the two ends. Germline CDR1 is SNHLY and CDR2 is FYNNEI. CDR3 loop: CASSDGVSGNTIYF. CDR3 sequence (DNA): TGTGCCAGCAGTGACGGAGTCTCTGGAAACACCATATATTTT.

The chain joins TRBV29-1 to TRBJ2-7, with TRBD1 matching over 8 bases. Per germline, CDR1 SQVTM and CDR2 ANQGSEA. J lost 3 bases, V lost 6 bases, and 10 bases had no gene match. This CDR3 is 14 amino acids long. The CDR3 DNA reads as TGCAGCGTAGAGCTCGACAGGGGAGGCTACGAGCAGTACTTC. It yields the protein CSVELDRGGYEQYF.

The rearrangement joins TRBV2 to TRBJ1-2; TRBD1 agrees at 8 bases. The CDR3 covers 16 residues. Germline-derived CDR1 and CDR2 are SNHLY and FYNNEI. V lost 7 bases and J lost 5; bases outside the gene matches: 15. CDR3 coding DNA: TGTGCCAGCACCAAGGACAGGGAGGGGGATTTTTATGGCTACACCTTC. It specifies CASTKDREGDFYGYTF.

CDR3 protein: CSASKRGAVQRGEQFF. As DNA, the CDR3 is TGCAGTGCTAGTAAGCGGGGGGCGGTTCAGAGGGGTGAGCAGTTCTTC. J is TRBJ2-1 and V is TRBV20-1; 9 bases are shared with TRBD2. Per germline, CDR1 DFQATT and CDR2 SNEGSKA (reference sequence). Losses at the gene ends were 3 bases for V and 9 bases for J; bases not matched to a gene: 15. This CDR3 spans 16 amino acids.

The J gene is TRBJ2-1, the V gene TRBV7-9, with 8 bases that match TRBD2. The CDR3 runs 16 residues. Germline V gives CDR1 SEHNR, CDR2 FQNEAQ (reference sequence). The trim removed 5 bases at V and 7 bases at J, leaving 13 bases unmatched. CDR3 sequence: CASSGSLISGENEQFF. CDR3 nucleotide sequence: TGTGCCAGCAGCGGTAGCCTCATTAGCGGGGAAAATGAGCAGTTCTTC.

The V and J genes are TRBV2 and TRBJ1-2; unclear D gene. Germline V gives CDR1 SNHLY, CDR2 FYNNEI. The CDR3 runs 14 residues. The V end lost 0 bases, the J end lost 0 bases, and 5 bases lay between the germline ends. The CDR3 DNA reads TGTGCCAGCAGTGAAGCCTTAACTAACTATGGCTACACCTTC. Its protein product is CASSEALTNYGYTF.

This chain uses TRBV6-5 with TRBJ1-6; 7 positions agree with TRBD1. V lost 6 bases, J lost 9 bases, and 8 bases stayed unmatched. Germline V gives CDR1 MNHEY, CDR2 SVGAGI. The CDR3 length is 14 residues. For the CDR3, the DNA is TGTGCCAGCAGCCTCGACAGGGTGGCTTCACCCCTCCACTTT. This translates into CASSLDRVASPLHF.

This sequence joins TRBV27 and TRBJ1-6, with TRBD1 as a possible D gene (5 bases). The CDR3 totals 18 residues. Looked up from germline, CDR1 is MNHEY and CDR2 is SMNVEV (reference sequence). V dropped 0 bases and J dropped 1 base, with 13 bases sitting between them. The CDR3 DNA reads TGTGCCAGCAGTTTATCGTTCCAGGGTAGGTCCTATAATTCACCCCTCCACTTT. It yields the protein CASSLSFQGRSYNSPLHF.

The chain has TRBV12-3 or TRBV12-4 and TRBJ2-2, with no clear D. The V end lost 5 bases, the J end lost 6 bases, and 10 bases lay between the germline ends. The CDR3 runs 13 residues. CDR3 nucleotide sequence: TGTGCCAGCAGTCTGCTGGGCGCCGGGGAGCTGTTTTTT. Translated: CASSLLGAGELFF.

Only one count was recorded for this clone. The V call is TRBV29-1, the J call TRBJ1-1; 10 positions match TRBD1. CDR3 size: 13 residues. V lost 6 bases and J lost 6; bases outside the gene matches: 7. Germline V gene data show CDR1 as SQVTM and CDR2 as ANQGSEA. The DNA for the CDR3 is TGCAGCGTCGAAAGGGACAGGGGCTCTGAAGCTTTCTTT. This encodes CSVERDRGSEAFF.

As for this clone: Mismatch with germline at one junction end may stem from a read error. CDR3 residues: CASSLQAGGDTEASF. DNA of the CDR3: TGTGCCAGCAGCCTCCAGGCAGGGGGAGACACTGAAGCTTCCTTT. The chain is built from TRBV9 and TRBJ1-1; 7 nucleotides align to TRBD1. The CDR3 totals 15 residues. Germline loops: CDR1 SGDLS, CDR2 YYNGEE.

The V gene is TRBV7-9, the J gene TRBJ2-7; the D gene is possibly TRBD1 (5 bases). Trimming shortened V by 1 base and J by 3 bases, and 10 bases separated the two germline ends. This CDR3 spans 14 amino acids. Germline V gives CDR1 SEHNR, CDR2 FQNEAQ (reference sequence). CDR3 sequence: CASSLVITGYEQYF. CDR3 coding DNA: TGTGCCAGCAGCTTAGTTATTACAGGCTACGAGCAGTACTTC. Looking up the rest from reference TRBV7-9 and TRBJ2-7 gives the full variable domain: DTGVSQNPRHKITKRGQNVTFRCDPISEHNRLYWYRQTLGQGPEFLTYFQNEAQLEKSRLLSDRFSAERPKGSFSTLEIQRTEQGDSAMYLCASSLVITGYEQYFGPGTRLTVT.

This chain connects TRBV7-2 to TRBJ1-6; 10 bases are a match to TRBD1. Trimming removed 4 bases from V and 7 bases from J; junction bases left unmatched: 7. CDR1 SGHTA and CDR2 FQGNSA come from the germline V gene. The CDR3 totals 16 residues. The CDR3 DNA follows: TGTGCCAGCAGCTCCCCGGGACAGGGGTTAAATTCACCCCTCCACTTT. Translation gives CASSSPGQGLNSPLHF.

This chain links TRBV6-5 with TRBJ1-2; tentatively, D is TRBD1 (5 bases). The V and J ends lost 7 bases and 1 base respectively, with 10 bases between them. This CDR3 has 13 amino acids. Germline V CDR1 and CDR2: MNHEY, SVGAGI. The CDR3 loop reads CASNKDNNYGYTF. DNA of the CDR3: TGTGCCAGCAACAAGGACAATAACTATGGCTACACCTTC.

This chain connects TRBV24-1 to TRBJ1-4; TRBD1 is a possible D gene (6 bases). Between the trimmed V and J ends, which lost 8 bases and 5 bases, there was a span of 20 bases. This CDR3 spans 16 amino acids. CDR1 and CDR2 (germline): KGHDR, SFDVKD. CDR3 sequence (DNA): TGTGCCACCACGATTTCATGGGGGCCGCAAAATGAAAAACTGTTTTTT. Amino acid sequence: CATTISWGPQNEKLFF.